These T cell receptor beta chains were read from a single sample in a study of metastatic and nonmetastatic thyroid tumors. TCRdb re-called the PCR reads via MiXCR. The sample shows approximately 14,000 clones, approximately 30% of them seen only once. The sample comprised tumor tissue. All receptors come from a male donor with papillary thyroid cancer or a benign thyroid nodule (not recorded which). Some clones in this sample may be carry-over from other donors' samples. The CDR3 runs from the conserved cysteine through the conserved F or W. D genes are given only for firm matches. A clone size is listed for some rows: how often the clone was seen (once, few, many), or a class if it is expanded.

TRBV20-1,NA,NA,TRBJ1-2,CSAPNPNYGYTF,TGCAGTGCTCCTAACCCCAACTATGGCTACACCTTC
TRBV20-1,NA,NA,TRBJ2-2,CSGGPVSNTGELFF,TGCAGCGGGGGGCCAGTCTCGAACACCGGGGAGCTGTTTTTT
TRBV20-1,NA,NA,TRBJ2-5,CSAARRETQYF,TGCAGTGCAGCCAGGAGAGAGACCCAGTACTTC
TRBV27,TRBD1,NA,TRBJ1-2,CASSLGADRVTYGYTF,TGTGCCAGCAGTTTAGGGGCGGACAGGGTCACCTATGGCTACACCTTC
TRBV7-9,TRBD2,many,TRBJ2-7,CASSSAETSGINEQYF,TGTGCCAGCAGCTCAGCCGAAACTAGCGGGATTAACGAGCAGTACTTC
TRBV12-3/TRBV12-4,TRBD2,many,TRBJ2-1,CASSPTSGPQGEQFF,TGTGCCAGCAGCCCCACTAGCGGGCCGCAGGGTGAGCAGTTCTTC
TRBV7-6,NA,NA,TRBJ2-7,CASSLHGGEQYF,TGTGCCAGCAGCTTACATGGGGGGGAGCAGTACTTC
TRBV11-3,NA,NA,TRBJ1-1,CASAAVGSNTEAFF,TGTGCCAGCGCGGCAGTGGGTTCCAACACTGAAGCTTTCTTT
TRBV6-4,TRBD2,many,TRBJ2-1,CASSGASGGAGDEQFF,TGTGCCAGCAGTGGGGCTAGCGGGGGGGCCGGCGATGAGCAGTTCTTC
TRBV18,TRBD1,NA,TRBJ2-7,CASSPRQGAPYEQYF,TGTGCCAGCTCACCCAGACAGGGTGCGCCTTACGAGCAGTACTTC